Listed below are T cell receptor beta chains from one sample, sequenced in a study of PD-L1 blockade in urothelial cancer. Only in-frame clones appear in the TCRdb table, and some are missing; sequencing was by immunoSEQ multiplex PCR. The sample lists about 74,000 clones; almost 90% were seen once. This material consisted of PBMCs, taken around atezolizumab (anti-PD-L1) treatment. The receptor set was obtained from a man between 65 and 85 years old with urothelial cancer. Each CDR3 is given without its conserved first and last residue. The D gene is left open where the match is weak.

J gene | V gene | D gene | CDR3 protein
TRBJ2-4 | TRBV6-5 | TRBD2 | ASSGGSRAKNIQY
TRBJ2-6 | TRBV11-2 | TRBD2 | ASSLEGGSGANVLT
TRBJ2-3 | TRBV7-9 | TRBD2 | ASSPVPAGSTDTQY
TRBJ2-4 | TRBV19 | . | ASSTRGEGQLAKNIQY
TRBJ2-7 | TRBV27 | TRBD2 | ASSLSGGARTAEQY
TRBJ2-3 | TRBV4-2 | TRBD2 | ASSEGTSGSRHTQY
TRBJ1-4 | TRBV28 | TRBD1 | ASSSQGQGSGKLF
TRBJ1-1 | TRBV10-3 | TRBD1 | AISVGRTGSKTEAF
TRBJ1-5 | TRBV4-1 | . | ASSQEFSPGINQPQH
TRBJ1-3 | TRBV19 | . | ASREDSSGNTIY
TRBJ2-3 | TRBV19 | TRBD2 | ASSWGLEADTQY
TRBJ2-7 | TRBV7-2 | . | ASSLGGHSYEQY
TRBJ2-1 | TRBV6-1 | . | ASRVGGPAYNEQF
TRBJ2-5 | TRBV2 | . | ASSVARYRETQY
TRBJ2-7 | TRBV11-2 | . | ASSLGGGEEQY
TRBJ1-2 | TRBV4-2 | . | ASSQDSPGPNYGYT
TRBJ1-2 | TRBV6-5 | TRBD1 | ASSDTGGYYGYT
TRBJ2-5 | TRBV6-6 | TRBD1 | ASSPIETGEY
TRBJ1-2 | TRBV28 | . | ASSRRPRGGYT
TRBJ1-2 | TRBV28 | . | ASRRGADYGYT
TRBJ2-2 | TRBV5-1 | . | ASSPTPGTLTGELF
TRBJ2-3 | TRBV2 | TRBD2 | ASRLAGSTDTQY
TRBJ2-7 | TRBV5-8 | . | AKRRGQY
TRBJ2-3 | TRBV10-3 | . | AISESELDTQY
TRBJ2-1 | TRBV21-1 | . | ASNLTASYNEQF
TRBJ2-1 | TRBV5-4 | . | ASSGDRRGAGNEQF
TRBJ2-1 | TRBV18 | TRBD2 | ASSPPGLAGVDEQF
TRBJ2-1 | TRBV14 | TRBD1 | ASSQGQGVYRNEQF
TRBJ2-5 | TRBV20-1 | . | GSGFETQY
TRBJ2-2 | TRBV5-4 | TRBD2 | ASSFLLAANTGELF